This T cell receptor beta chain was profiled in a study of blood T cell repertoires in COVID-19 (dated by TCRdb to 2020 to 2022). In terms of the full investigation: Samples from collaborators originated in the United States, Italy and Spain and spanned both the acute and convalescent phases of COVID-19. Sample metadata almost always included a de-identified subject ID, COVID-19 status, age in years and sex. Where available, HLA class I and class II types were taken from metadata supplied by the sample provider and were not determined by assay-based typing. Deeply sampled blood TCRbeta repertoires from subjects exposed to, actively infected with, or recovered from COVID-19 were included in the dataset. The repertoires were made available in a free public database intended to serve as a resource for research on the immune response to SARS-CoV-2. The material from the prospective study consisted of cDNA or gDNA derived from T cells, B-cell-depleted T cells, or PBMCs. Samples came from the ongoing ImmuneRACE study (first 160 participants) plus 1,254 subjects from 6 global collaborators.

TCRbeta CDR3 regions were amplified from genomic DNA by means of the immunoSEQ Assay, a bias-controlled multiplex PCR. The paper's data handling went like this. Nucleated cell counts per sample were estimated from amplification of reference gene primers within the assay. Sequence reads were collapsed and filtered to measure the absolute abundance of every unique TCRbeta CDR3 rearrangement. For each sample, productive Simpson clonality was calculated by taking the square root of Simpson's diversity index across productive rearrangements. In its TCRdb copy, this immuneACCESS table keeps in-frame sequences only and misses some clones. Where compared with another copy, unresolved V genes explain less than half of these, and the others have no known cause. The V and J calls and clone size were taken over from that table, and D and trimming were inferred from the DNA. For this sample the table gives 150,000 or so clones, of which about 90% were detected only once. The ten largest clones add up to about 0.55% of the sample.

A note on this clone: Its antigen is unknown. No much larger clone is present one base from it, and per-base qualities are unavailable.

What the work shows at the level of the full study, not this receptor alone: The quantity of clinical and demographic metadata differed by source and by participant and was supplied without curation.

Each collaborating institution followed its own protocols to collect whole blood in K2EDTA tubes. For TCRbeta analysis, collaborators shipped samples as frozen whole blood, isolated PBMCs, or DNA extracted from either of those sample types. This clonotype was sampled from a man over 45 with acute or convalescent COVID-19. What was sequenced was peripheral blood.

This receptor has the CDR3 CASSQGDSRRGVYGYTF. The sequence in DNA is TGTGCCAGCAGCCAAGGGGACAGCCGACGTGGGGTCTATGGCTACACCTTC. This chain is built from TRBV3-1 (or the pseudogene TRBV3-2) and TRBJ1-2, and 7 bases in between align with TRBD1. Its CDR3 holds 17 amino acids, cysteine through phenylalanine. Of all the DNA, just the CDR3 is kept, 51 bases in frame from base 1. Relative to germline, V is missing 1 base and J is missing 4 bases, with 12 bases of the junction outside any gene match. The germline V gene (reference sequence) supplies CDR1 LGHDT and CDR2 YNNKEL.